The following is a T cell receptor beta chain sequence with its context. What it recognizes is unknown. A far larger clone is a single base away, which makes a read error likely. This sample also contains other DNA sequences that code for the same CDR3. CDR1 is SEHNR, CDR2 FQNEAQ, per germline (reference sequence). The CDR3 covers 18 residues. These data belong to a study of beta chain features in type 1 diabetes. General study results and limits: When VDJ junctions were examined, type 1 diabetes patients showed fewer insertions and more deletions.

The investigators reverse transcribed all of the isolated RNA, so they sequenced expressed TCRB transcripts. Sequenced by immunoSEQ multiplex PCR; TCRdb stores in-frame clones only, minus some. Of some 150,000 clones in the sample, over 8.5% were seen once. The chain employs TRBV7-9 and TRBJ2-2; 7 positions match TRBD1. This TCR was recovered from a man between 18 and 29 years old in good health. Material for sequencing was central memory CD4+ T cells from blood. DNA of the CDR3: TGCGCCAGCAGCCTCCGCCCGACAGGGTTGTCGGACACCGGGGAGCTGTTTTTT. This sequence encodes CASSLRPTGLSDTGELFF. Full variable domain (outside the CDR3, taken from reference TRBV7-9 and TRBJ2-2): DTGVSQNPRHKITKRGQNVTFRCDPISEHNRLYWYRQTLGQGPEFLTYFQNEAQLEKSRLLSDRFSAERPKGSFSTLEIQRTEQGDSAMYLCASSLRPTGLSDTGELFFGEGSRLTVL.